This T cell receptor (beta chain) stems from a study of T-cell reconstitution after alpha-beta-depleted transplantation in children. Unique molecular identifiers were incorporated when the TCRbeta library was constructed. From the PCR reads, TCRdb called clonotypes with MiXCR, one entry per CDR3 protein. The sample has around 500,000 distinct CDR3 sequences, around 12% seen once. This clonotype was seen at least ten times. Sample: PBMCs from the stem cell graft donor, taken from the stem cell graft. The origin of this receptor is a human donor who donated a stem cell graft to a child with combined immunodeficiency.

The CDR3 loop is CASSPTLPGGKEQYF. DNA of the CDR3: TGCGCCAGCAGCCCTACTCTCCCTGGGGGTAAAGAGCAGTACTTC. The chain couples TRBV5-1 to TRBJ2-7; tentatively, D is TRBD1 or TRBD2 (5 bases each). CDR1 and CDR2 from the germline V gene are SGHRS and YFSETQ. Trimming left V 4 bases short and J 7 bases short, with 21 bases between. The length of the CDR3 is 15 residues.